This T cell receptor beta chain was recorded in a study of blood T cell repertoires in COVID-19. Whole-study context: PBMCs, B-cell-depleted T cells, or T cells provided the cDNA or gDNA that made up the material.

The authors' processing: The assay estimated nucleated cells by amplifying reference gene primers. Produced via immunoSEQ multiplex PCR; TCRdb's table is partial and in-frame only. For V, J and clone size, that table is used; D and trimming come from the DNA. In the table there are approximately 110,000 clones, 82% of which are singletons. The germline V and J ends were trimmed by 5 bases and 4 bases, with 11 bases remaining between them. The CDR3 extends over 12 amino acids. Germline V CDR1 and CDR2: SQVTM, ANQGSEA. V usage is TRBV29-1 and J usage is TRBJ1-1; perhaps TRBD1 as D (6 bases). Input material: peripheral blood. The sequence came from a man in his 70s with acute or convalescent COVID-19. CDR3 region: CSVLRGSTEAFF. The CDR3 DNA sequence: TGCAGCGTTCTAAGGGGGAGCACTGAAGCTTTCTTT.